A single sample gave rise to the 4 T cell receptor beta chains below, sequenced in a study of T-cell memory formation after mild COVID-19. TCRdb itself ran the 5' RACE reads through MiXCR, one entry per CDR3 protein. The data hold roughly 410,000 distinct CDR3 sequences, with about 24% observed a single time. Sequencing used PBMCs or a T cell subset sorted from them (not recorded which). The receptors were sampled from an adult woman who had mild COVID-19 (a few samples of this study predate the infection). Cell type and time point are not known.

The chain couples TRBV4-2 to TRBJ2-5; 7 bases fit TRBD2. Trimming cost V 1 base and J 1 base; bases outside gene matches: 6. Germline CDR1 is LGHNA and CDR2 is YNFKEQ. There are 16 residues in the CDR3. The CDR3 protein is CASSQAVTGGQETQYF. CDR3 coding DNA: TGTGCCAGCAGCCAAGCCGTGACGGGGGGCCAAGAGACCCAGTACTTC.

V and J are TRBV25-1 and TRBJ1-5, with D tentatively TRBD1 (6 bases). Germline-derived CDR1 and CDR2 are MGHDK and SYGVNS. The ends were cut back, 5 bases at V and 3 bases at J, with 14 bases in the middle. The CDR3 loop spans 15 amino acids. The DNA of the CDR3 is TGTGCCAGCAGTATTCCCAGGGGACCCAATCAGCCCCAGCATTTT. It translates to CASSIPRGPNQPQHF.

V gene TRBV19 combines with J gene TRBJ2-1, with D unresolved. The V end lost 3 bases, the J end lost 9 bases, and 15 bases lay between the germline ends. The CDR3 sequence is 14 residues long. CDR1 and CDR2 from the germline V gene are LNHDA and SQIVND (reference sequence). The CDR3 spells CASSIASPLGEQFF. The CDR3 bases are TGTGCCAGTAGTATCGCGTCACCACTGGGTGAGCAGTTCTTC. Complete variable domain (other parts from reference TRBV19 and TRBJ2-1): DGGITQSPKYLFRKEGQNVTLSCEQNLNHDAMYWYRQDPGQGLRLIYYSQIVNDFQKGDIAEGYSVSREKKESFPLTVTSAQKNPTAFYLCASSIASPLGEQFFGPGTRLTVL.

This clonotype showed up just a few times. The CDR3, as DNA: TGTGCCAGCAGCCCCGACTACACCGGGCAGGAGACCCAGTACTTC. Translation gives CASSPDYTGQETQYF. This chain links TRBV6-6 with TRBJ2-5; a possible D gene is TRBD2 (5 bases). The CDR3 is made up of 15 amino acids. CDR1 and CDR2 from the germline V gene are MNHNY and SVGAGI (reference sequence). The ends were cut back, 6 bases at V and 5 bases at J, with 19 bases in the middle.